This TCR beta chain was profiled in a study of metastatic and nonmetastatic thyroid tumors. Across the study: Blood and tumor or nodule tissue repertoires from malignant and benign thyroid patients were compared. Study-wide points: Compared with benign nodules, malignant thyroid tumors were reported to have significantly higher TCR beta diversity in both blood and tumor.

TCRdb re-called the PCR reads via MiXCR. The sample has roughly 59,000 clones, 15% to 20% seen once. All patients were untreated before thyroid surgery. This clone was detected ten times or more. Its cognate antigen is unknown. Germline V gene data show CDR1 as SNHLY and CDR2 as FYNNEI. This CDR3 comprises 15 residues. Trimming removed 8 bases at V and 0 bases at J, with 14 bases between. The sequencing input was blood. The TCR sequence derives from a male donor with papillary thyroid cancer or a benign thyroid nodule (not recorded which). Some clones in this sample may be carry-over from other donors' samples. The J gene is TRBJ1-3, the V gene TRBV2; weak D call: TRBD1 (5 bases). The CDR3 DNA follows: TGTGCCAGCGGGGGGGACGCCCTCTCTGGAAACACCATATATTTT. Translation gives CASGGDALSGNTIYF.